This T cell receptor (beta chain) was found in a study of blood T cells in healthy people across ages. Germline assignment: CDR1 MNHEY and CDR2 SVGEGT. V was shortened by 4 bases and J by 4 bases, with 10 bases between the two germline ends. This CDR3 has 13 residues. Study results and caveats: Older individuals had lower TCR beta diversity per million T cells (the decline was roughly linear). When set beside aged donors, long-lived donors presented more naive CD4+ cells and higher diversity.

The use of a sample-barcoded 5' primer and a J-beta primer mix characterized a second PCR of about 7 to 12 cycles. TCRdb independently ran MiXCR on the 5' RACE reads; one entry per CDR3 protein. The sample has 800,000 to 900,000 distinct CDR3 sequences; 60% to 80% are singletons. Notes on this clonotype: The antigen is not known.

The chain couples TRBV6-2 or TRBV6-3 to TRBJ1-2; D is unresolved. Sequences were obtained from blood. The receptor was derived from a young man in good health. Written as DNA, the CDR3 is TGTGCCAGCAGTTCCGGACTTGGCTATGGCTACACCTTC. It is translated as CASSSGLGYGYTF.